This T cell receptor beta chain derives from a study of cytomegalovirus exposure and HLA in healthy donors. General observations from the study: Apart from CMV serostatus, no immune exposure information was available.

Amplification used 60 Vbeta primers and 13 Jbeta primers. Sequenced by immunoSEQ multiplex PCR; TCRdb stores in-frame clones only, minus some. In total, the table holds 200,000 to 250,000 clones. Worth noting for this clone: Its specificity is not known.

The receptor was isolated from a girl aged 2 to 9 in good health and CMV-seropositive. Sequencing used PBMCs.

The CDR3: CASSYADRGLDTQYF. The CDR3, as DNA: TGTGCCAGCAGTTACGCGGACAGGGGGTTGGATACGCAGTATTTT. The V gene is TRBV6-5, the J gene TRBJ2-3; 10 bases agree with TRBD1. The germline V gene encodes CDR1 MNHEY and CDR2 SVGAGI. With V trimmed by 2 bases and J by 6 bases, 5 bases remained unmatched. The CDR3 covers 15 residues.